What follows is one T cell receptor beta chain and its context. This sample is part of a study of technical replicates of blood from a few donors. Some clones are missing from TCRdb's copy, which holds only in-frame ones; the method was immunoSEQ multiplex PCR. The table includes tens of thousands of clones, 85% to 95% detected once. This CDR3 contains 16 residues. V trimming: 0 bases; J trimming: 6 bases; junction bases outside the gene matches: 6. Looked up from germline, CDR1 is SGHRS and CDR2 is YFSETQ. Sequencing input: T cells isolated from PBMCs. This TCR was recovered from a human donor in good health. The chain joins TRBV5-1 to TRBJ2-2, with 9 nucleotides matching TRBD1. The CDR3 DNA reads TGCGCCAGCAGCTTGGCCTTGGACAGGGGCTCCGGGGAGCTGTTTTTT. This encodes CASSLALDRGSGELFF.